This T cell receptor beta chain was identified during a study of human T cells and chemical hapten exposure. Looking at the study overall: Patients, a majority of them female, were diagnosed with alopecia areata, totalis or universalis.

V lost 0 bases to trimming and J lost 3 bases, with 15 bases between them. This CDR3 contains 16 residues. The germline V gene has CDR1 MNHNY and CDR2 SVGAGI (reference sequence). This clonotype has ten or more counts. Individual cDNA molecules (in the library) carried attached unique molecular identifiers. TCRdb passed the RACE reads through MiXCR, listing each CDR3 protein once. Here the sample spans 350,000 to 450,000 distinct CDR3 sequences, roughly 5% being singletons. Described time point: pre-sensitization, week 0. Treatment here: therapeutic diphenylcyclopropenone sensitization with weekly scalp DPC. RNA extraction used unfractionated whole blood as the source of total RNA.

The chain uses TRBV6-6 and TRBJ2-7; D might be TRBD2 (7 bases). This TCR derives from a woman aged 50 to 60 with alopecia areata. Some clones in this sample may be carry-over from other donors' samples. The sample here was whole blood, taken in connection with sensitization to the hapten diphenylcyclopropenone (DPC). Written as DNA, the CDR3 is TGTGCCAGCAGTTACTCCTTCGGGGGGACACACTACGAGCAGTACTTC. Translation: CASSYSFGGTHYEQYF.